These T cell receptor beta chains were read from a single sample in a study of blood T cells in healthy people across ages. TCRdb processed the 5' RACE reads anew with MiXCR; each CDR3 protein has one entry. The sample contains 850,000 to 1,000,000 distinct CDR3 sequences, 45% to 60% of which appear only once. Material for sequencing was blood. These receptors were obtained from a woman aged 60-75 years in good health. Both conserved end residues are part of each CDR3. The D gene is left open where the match is weak. Clone size is given for some rows only: seen once, a few or many times, or a class if the clone is expanded.

D gene | J gene | clone size | V gene | CDR3 protein | CDR3 DNA
TRBD1 | TRBJ2-2 | - | TRBV7-2 | CASSLIGRGYRGGELFF | TGTGCCAGCAGCTTAATCGGAAGAGGGTACAGGGGCGGGGAGCTGTTTTTT
TRBD2 | TRBJ2-3 | many | TRBV6-6 | CATGSAGGRDTQYF | TGTGCCACCGGCAGCGCGGGAGGGCGGGATACGCAGTATTTT
- | TRBJ2-2 | - | TRBV6-1 | CASREAQGLYTGELFF | TGTGCCAGCAGGGAAGCCCAAGGGTTGTACACCGGGGAGCTGTTTTTT
- | TRBJ2-3 | - | TRBV7-6 | CASSSTIRDVTQYF | TGTGCCAGCAGCTCAACAATCCGGGACGTCACGCAGTATTTT
- | TRBJ1-2 | - | TRBV29-1 | CSVERIINYGYTF | TGCAGCGTTGAACGTATCATTAACTATGGCTACACCTTC
TRBD2 | TRBJ2-7 | - | TRBV7-9 | CASSWRASGLYEQYF | TGTGCCAGCTCCTGGCGGGCTAGCGGACTCTACGAGCAGTACTTC
TRBD2 | TRBJ2-1 | - | TRBV7-2 | CASSLQFQRGYNEQLF | TGTGCCAGCAGCTTACAGTTCCAGCGGGGCTACAATGAGCAGTTGTTC
TRBD2 | TRBJ2-5 | - | TRBV2 | CASSSTGLAGLEETQYF | TGTGCCAGCAGCAGCACCGGACTAGCGGGACTGGAGGAGACCCAGTACTTC
- | TRBJ1-1 | - | TRBV28 | CASSLGGLQNTEAFF | TGTGCCAGCAGTTTAGGGGGACTTCAGAACACTGAAGCTTTCTTT
- | TRBJ2-3 | - | TRBV6-4 | CASSDGAGLDTQYF | TGTGCCAGCAGTGACGGAGCAGGGTTAGATACGCAGTATTTT
- | TRBJ2-3 | - | TRBV29-1 | CSVAAGFTDTQYF | TGCAGCGTTGCGGCGGGATTCACAGATACGCAGTATTTT
- | TRBJ2-3 | - | TRBV20-1 | CSAREAPPFNQPITDTQYF | TGCAGTGCTAGAGAGGCCCCACCGTTCAACCAGCCCATCACAGATACGCAGTATTTT
- | TRBJ2-5 | few | TRBV20-1 | CSAPGHDQETQYF | TGCAGTGCTCCTGGACATGATCAAGAGACCCAGTACTTC
TRBD1 | TRBJ1-2 | few | TRBV5-1 | CASSLDLRDRGDGYTF | TGCGCCAGCAGCTTGGACCTCCGGGACAGGGGAGATGGCTACACCTTC
- | TRBJ2-5 | few | TRBV28 | CASSLSGEGETQYF | TGTGCCAGCAGTTTATCAGGGGAGGGGGAGACCCAGTACTTC
- | TRBJ1-2 | few | TRBV7-2 | CASSTGAFVTF | TGTGCCAGCAGCACGGGAGCCTTCGTCACCTTC
- | TRBJ2-7 | few | TRBV28 | CASSLGGHPYEQYF | TGTGCCAGCAGTTTGGGGGGTCACCCCTACGAGCAGTACTTC
- | TRBJ2-3 | - | TRBV3-1 | CASSQVWTTPPTDTQYF | TGTGCCAGCAGCCAAGTGTGGACCACACCACCTACAGATACGCAGTATTTT
- | TRBJ2-1 | - | TRBV6-2/TRBV6-3 | CASRPQGVAEQFF | TGTGCCAGCAGACCGCAGGGAGTGGCTGAGCAGTTCTTC
- | TRBJ2-5 | few | TRBV5-1 | CASSLSGWETQYF | TGCGCCAGCAGCCTGAGTGGGTGGGAGACCCAGTACTTC
TRBD2 | TRBJ2-1 | - | TRBV12-3/TRBV12-4 | CASSTTSGRTEQFF | TGTGCCAGCAGTACGACTAGCGGGAGGACTGAGCAGTTCTTC
- | TRBJ1-2 | many | TRBV12-3/TRBV12-4 | CASSLWLEGYTF | TGTGCCAGCAGTTTATGGCTGGAAGGCTACACCTTC
TRBD2 | TRBJ2-1 | - | TRBV4-1 | CASSQLSQTSGRHNEQFF | TGCGCCAGCAGCCAGCTCTCCCAGACTAGCGGGCGACACAATGAGCAGTTCTTC
- | TRBJ2-1 | - | TRBV7-2 | CASSLGRVNERFF | TGTGCCAGCAGCTTAGGACGGGTCAATGAGCGGTTCTTC
- | TRBJ2-7 | - | TRBV6-5 | CASSYQTGVRYEQYF | TGTGCCAGCAGTTACCAGACAGGTGTCCGATACGAGCAGTACTTC
TRBD2 | TRBJ2-7 | few | TRBV6-5 | CASRISGSYYEQYF | TGTGCCAGCAGGATTAGCGGGAGTTACTACGAGCAGTACTTC